Included here is one T cell receptor (beta chain) sequence, with context. Its antigen is currently unknown. This entry is derived from a study of T cell responses to AZD1222 COVID-19 vaccine. Study conclusions and caveats: Vaccine-associated CD4 TCRs ranged over spike, dominating at 160-218 and 743-854.

Only in-frame clones appear in the TCRdb table, and some are missing; sequencing was by immunoSEQ multiplex PCR. The sample includes more than 150,000 clones, roughly 94% of them seen just once. The germline V and J ends were trimmed by 4 bases and 5 bases, with 12 bases remaining between them. This CDR3 has 13 amino acids. Germline lookup yields CDR1 SGHNT and CDR2 YYREEE (reference sequence). The clonotype originates from an adult in good health. The sample in question was peripheral blood, obtained on day 0 of AZD1222 vaccination. The V call is TRBV5-4, the J call TRBJ2-5; D uncertain. The CDR3 nucleotides are TGTGCCAGCAGCCCTGACGTGCGGGAGACCCAGTACTTC. Protein sequence: CASSPDVRETQYF.